The next 19 T cell receptor beta chains were all read from a single sample in a study of cytomegalovirus exposure and HLA in healthy donors. PCR used 60 Vbeta primers and 13 Jbeta primers. TCRdb keeps only in-frame clones here, not all; method: immunoSEQ multiplex PCR. The sample includes a few hundred thousand clones, approximately 81% seen only once; the top ten take around 8.3%. Material: PBMCs. These receptors came from a woman between 55 and 75 years old in good health and CMV-seropositive.

This sequence joins TRBV7-9 and TRBJ2-7; 7 bases line up with TRBD1. The junction had 5 bases not matched to a gene; V was cut back by 2 bases and J by 7 bases. The CDR3 consists of 13 residues. The germline V gene has CDR1 SEHNR and CDR2 FQNEAQ (reference sequence). This chain's CDR3 is CASSLRQGGEQYF. The CDR3 DNA is TGTGCCAGCAGCTTAAGACAGGGTGGGGAGCAGTACTTC.

This chain connects TRBV10-2 to TRBJ1-2; D not resolved. Germline CDR1 is WSHSY and CDR2 is SAAADI. This CDR3 region has 11 residues. Trimming removed 7 bases at V and 12 bases at J, with 15 bases between. The CDR3 bases are TGCGCCAGCATGAACCGAGGGAACAACACCTTC. This translates into CASMNRGNNTF.

This clone has a single count. The chain couples TRBV6-1 to TRBJ1-5; 8 nucleotides align to TRBD1. The V gene end was trimmed by 8 bases and the J gene end by 1 base; junction bases not matched to a gene: 4. CDR3 size: 14 residues. Germline lookup yields CDR1 MNHNS and CDR2 SASEGT. The chain's CDR3 is CASSQGASNQPQHF. CDR3 in DNA: TGTGCCAGCTCTCAGGGGGCAAGCAATCAGCCCCAGCATTTT.

This clone came up once. This chain joins TRBV2 and TRBJ1-1; 7 bases are a match to TRBD1. The CDR3 has 14 amino acids. Trimming took 4 bases from V and 4 from J; bases not matched to a gene: 6. Germline CDR1 is SNHLY and CDR2 is FYNNEI. CDR3 loop: CASSGKGAITEAFF. The CDR3 nucleotides read TGTGCCAGCAGTGGTAAGGGGGCTATCACTGAAGCTTTCTTT.

The chain is built from TRBV5-1 and TRBJ2-7, with TRBD2 matching 9 bases. Losses at the gene ends were 5 bases for V and 3 bases for J; bases not matched to a gene: 6. CDR3 length equals 14 residues. The germline gives CDR1 SGHRS, CDR2 YFSETQ. The CDR3 spells CASSNAGGNYEQYF. The DNA of the CDR3 is TGCGCCAGCAGTAATGCGGGAGGGAACTACGAGCAGTACTTC.

CDR3 nucleotides: TGTGCCAGCACCCCCAGAGGGACTTCCTACGAGCAGTACTTC. It yields the protein CASTPRGTSYEQYF. V gene TRBV6-5 combines with J gene TRBJ2-7, with D perhaps TRBD2 (6 bases). The ends were cut back, 7 bases at V and 1 base at J, with 14 bases in the middle. Germline lookup yields CDR1 MNHEY and CDR2 SVGAGI. CDR3 length: 14 residues.

V gene TRBV5-4 combines with J gene TRBJ2-2; 8 bases match TRBD2. The CDR3 has 14 residues. The V and J ends lost 4 bases and 4 bases, in that order; junction bases with no gene match: 3. Germline-derived CDR1 and CDR2 are SGHNT and YYREEE (reference sequence). CDR3 coding DNA: TGTGCCAGCAGCCTAAGCGGGAGCACCGGGGAGCTGTTTTTT. This gives the protein CASSLSGSTGELFF.

This clone was counted a few times. The chain links TRBV7-9 to TRBJ2-7; 10 bases align to TRBD1. CDR3 size: 15 residues. Germline CDR1 is SEHNR and CDR2 is FQNEAQ (reference sequence). J lost 5 bases, V lost 4 bases, and 8 bases had no gene match. CDR3 sequence: CASSWRGQGSHEQYF. DNA of the CDR3: TGTGCCAGCAGCTGGAGGGGACAGGGGTCCCACGAGCAGTACTTC. The entire variable domain, with the rest obtained from reference TRBV7-9 and TRBJ2-7, is as follows: DTGVSQNPRHKITKRGQNVTFRCDPISEHNRLYWYRQTLGQGPEFLTYFQNEAQLEKSRLLSDRFSAERPKGSFSTLEIQRTEQGDSAMYLCASSWRGQGSHEQYFGPGTRLTVT.

The rearrangement joins TRBV5-8 to TRBJ1-1; 9 bases map to TRBD1. The CDR3 loop spans 15 amino acids. V shed 6 bases and J 11 bases; nucleotides not matched to a gene: 17. Germline CDR1 reads SGHTS; CDR2 reads YDEGEE. CDR3 nucleotide sequence: TGTGCCAGCATCCTTACCGGGACAGGGCCCCTCGAGGCTTTCTTT. Amino acid sequence: CASILTGTGPLEAFF.

This rearrangement joins TRBV18 to TRBJ2-5; no reliable D call. The DNA end favors TRBJ2-7, so the J call may be wrong. Germline V gene data show CDR1 as KGHSH and CDR2 as LQKENI. The CDR3 has 13 residues. The CDR3 DNA reads as TGTGCCAGCTCACCAATAGAGAGGTACGAGCAGTACTTC. Amino acids: CASSPIERYEQYF.

The chain couples TRBV9 to TRBJ1-1; D is unclear. The germline CDR1 and CDR2 sequences are SGDLS and YYNGEE. This CDR3 region has 17 residues. Trimming took off 0 bases at V and 1 base at J, with 16 bases between the two ends. The CDR3 protein is CASSVGPGSASNTEAFF. CDR3 nucleotides: TGTGCCAGCAGCGTAGGTCCAGGTTCAGCTTCGAACACTGAAGCTTTCTTT.

The rearrangement joins TRBV5-1 to TRBJ1-1; D not certain. The germline V gene has CDR1 SGHRS and CDR2 YFSETQ. This CDR3 comprises 15 residues. The V and J ends lost 2 bases and 3 bases respectively, with 14 bases between them. The CDR3 region has the DNA TGCGCCAGCAGCTTTAACATAATCGGGTACACTGAAGCTTTCTTT. Residues: CASSFNIIGYTEAFF.

The rearrangement joins TRBV5-6 to TRBJ2-2; 8 bases agree with TRBD1. CDR3 length: 17 residues. Trimming removed 4 bases from V and 5 bases from J; junction bases left unmatched: 13. In germline, CDR1 is SGHDT, CDR2 YYEEEE. The CDR3 is CASSLWTGKMRTGELFF. CDR3 in DNA: TGTGCCAGCAGCCTTTGGACAGGGAAAATGAGAACCGGGGAGCTGTTTTTT.

The chain carries TRBV27 and TRBJ2-7, with 7 bases aligning to TRBD1. Germline CDR1 is MNHEY and CDR2 is SMNVEV (reference sequence). This CDR3 has 13 amino acids. Trimming removed 10 bases from V and 3 bases from J; junction bases left unmatched: 9. CDR3 sequence reads: CATLRQGSYEQYF. The CDR3 coding sequence is TGTGCCACCCTTCGACAGGGAAGCTACGAGCAGTACTTC.

The chain is built from TRBV4-1 and TRBJ2-7, with 11 nucleotides matching TRBD2. There are 17 residues in the CDR3. V dropped 0 bases and J dropped 0; count of bases not matched to a gene: 4. CDR1 MGHRA and CDR2 YSYEKL come from the germline V gene. This CDR3 is CASSQDRGLADSYEQYF. In DNA, the CDR3 is TGCGCCAGCAGCCAAGACAGGGGACTAGCGGACTCCTACGAGCAGTACTTC.

The CDR3 nucleotides are TGTGCCAGCAGCTTGGCCTCGGGAGGACCAGATACGCAGTATTTT. It translates to CASSLASGGPDTQYF. This chain uses TRBV5-4 with TRBJ2-3; the match to TRBD2 covers 7 bases. CDR3 length: 15 residues. Germline V CDR1 and CDR2: SGHNT, YYREEE (reference sequence). Germline trimming cut 0 bases from V and 4 bases from J; bases unmatched to any gene: 5.

This chain uses TRBV30 with TRBJ1-2; 7 bases are shared with TRBD1. This CDR3 has 14 residues. Trimming cost V 3 bases and J 0 bases; bases outside gene matches: 4. CDR1 GTSNPN and CDR2 SVGIG come from the germline V gene (reference sequence). CDR3 protein: CAWSRDRANYGYTF. The CDR3 DNA follows: TGTGCCTGGAGCCGGGACAGAGCTAACTATGGCTACACCTTC.

The CDR3, as DNA: TGCGCCAGCAGCCAAGGAGGACAGGGGGCCACTGAAGCTTTCTTT. The encoded protein is CASSQGGQGATEAFF. V gene TRBV4-1 combines with J gene TRBJ1-1; TRBD1 matches at 11 bases. V trimming: 1 base; J trimming: 4 bases; junction bases outside the gene matches: 2. Germline V gene data show CDR1 as MGHRA and CDR2 as YSYEKL. The length of the CDR3 is 15 residues.

As to this clone: Germline is not matched at one junction end, which may reflect a read error. The chain has TRBV7-9 and TRBJ2-7, with 9 bases lining up with TRBD2. The germline gives CDR1 SEHNR, CDR2 FQNEAQ (reference sequence). The CDR3 contains 15 residues. CDR3 DNA sequence: TGTTCCAGCAGCTTATTGGGTAGCGGGAGCTACGAGCAGTACTTC. Translating gives CSSSLLGSGSYEQYF.